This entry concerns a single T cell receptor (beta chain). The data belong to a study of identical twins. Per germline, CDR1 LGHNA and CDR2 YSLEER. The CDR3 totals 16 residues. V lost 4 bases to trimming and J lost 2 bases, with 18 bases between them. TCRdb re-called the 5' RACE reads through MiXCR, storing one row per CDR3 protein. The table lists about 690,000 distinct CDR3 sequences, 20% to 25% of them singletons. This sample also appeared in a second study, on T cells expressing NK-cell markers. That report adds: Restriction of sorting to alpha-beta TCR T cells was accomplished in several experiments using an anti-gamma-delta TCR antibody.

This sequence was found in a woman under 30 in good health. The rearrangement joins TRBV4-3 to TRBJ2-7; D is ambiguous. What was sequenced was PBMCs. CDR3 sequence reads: CASSRERHGLPYEQYF. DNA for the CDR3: TGCGCCAGCAGCCGAGAGCGCCACGGGCTTCCCTACGAGCAGTACTTC.